A single sample is the source of the 25 T cell receptor beta chains below, sequenced in a study of human T cells and chemical hapten exposure. TCRdb analysed the RACE reads with MiXCR anew, one entry per CDR3 protein. The sample records some 99,000 distinct CDR3 sequences, roughly a tenth being singletons. Time point here: patch test 2, 6 weeks after DPC sensitization. Treatment reported: therapeutic diphenylcyclopropenone sensitization with weekly scalp DPC. The sample in question was whole blood, obtained in connection with sensitization to the hapten diphenylcyclopropenone (DPC). These receptors all stem from a woman aged 40-49 years with alopecia areata. Some clones in this sample may be carry-over from other donors' samples.

This chain joins TRBV7-8 and TRBJ1-4, with TRBD1 as a possible D gene (6 bases). Per the germline V gene, CDR1 is SGHVS and CDR2 is FQNEAQ. Trimming cost V 5 bases and J 6 bases, with 16 bases left between them. The CDR3 contains 15 residues. The CDR3 coding sequence is TGTGCCAGCAGCCCCCGGTCGGGGGCGGATGAAAAACTGTTTTTT. Protein sequence: CASSPRSGADEKLFF. Full variable domain (outside the CDR3, taken from reference TRBV7-8 and TRBJ1-4): GAGVSQSPRYKVAKRGQDVALRCDPISGHVSLFWYQQALGQGPEFLTYFQNEAQLDKSGLPSDRFFAERPEGSVSTLKIQRTQQEDSAVYLCASSPRSGADEKLFFGSGTQLSVL.

The genes are TRBV20-1 and TRBJ2-5; D tentatively fits TRBD1 or TRBD2 (5 bases each). Germline V gives CDR1 DFQATT, CDR2 SNEGSKA (reference sequence). Trimming removed 7 bases from V and 3 bases from J, with 21 bases in between. The CDR3 has 15 residues. The CDR3 sequence is CSVIDPGRKEETQYF. CDR3 DNA: TGCAGTGTCATAGATCCGGGACGGAAGGAAGAGACCCAGTACTTC.

The chain has TRBV2 and TRBJ2-4; weak D call: TRBD2 (5 bases). V lost 5 bases to trimming and J lost 2 bases, with 19 bases between them. Germline V gene sequence: CDR1 SNHLY, CDR2 FYNNEI. This CDR3 is built from 17 residues. The CDR3 region is CASSPIRVPSTKNIQYF. CDR3 coding DNA: TGTGCCAGCAGTCCAATTCGGGTCCCTAGCACCAAAAACATTCAGTACTTC.

This clonotype was observed many times. The gene calls are TRBV7-6 and TRBJ1-3, with D tentatively TRBD1 (6 bases). The CDR3 extends over 13 amino acids. From germline, CDR1 is SGHVS and CDR2 FNYEAQ. Trimming stripped 1 base from V and 10 bases from J, with 11 bases between. The CDR3 reads CASSLVADRTIYF. The CDR3 nucleotides are TGTGCCAGCAGCTTAGTGGCGGACAGAACCATATATTTT. Together with reference TRBV7-6 and TRBJ1-3, the CDR3 gives the full variable domain: GAGVSQSPRYKVTKRGQDVALRCDPISGHVSLYWYRQALGQGPEFLTYFNYEAQQDKSGLPNDRFSAERPEGSISTLTIQRTEQRDSAMYRCASSLVADRTIYFGEGSWLTVV.

This clonotype was seen many times. CDR3 coding DNA: TGCGCCAGCAGCTTGGGACCCACAGGGAATTCACCCCTCCACTTT. Its protein product is CASSLGPTGNSPLHF. This sequence joins TRBV5-1 and TRBJ1-6, with TRBD1 as a possible D gene (6 bases). V was pared by 0 bases and J by 7 bases, with 11 bases between. Germline CDR1 and CDR2: SGHRS and YFSETQ. The length of the CDR3 is 15 residues. Filled out from reference TRBV5-1 and TRBJ1-6, the complete variable domain reads KAGVTQTPRYLIKTRGQQVTLSCSPISGHRSVSWYQQTPGQGLQFLFEYFSETQRNKGNFPGRFSGRQFSNSRSEMNVSTLELGDSALYLCASSLGPTGNSPLHFGNGTRLTVT.

This clonotype was counted a few times. J is TRBJ1-1 and V is TRBV4-1, with a possible D match to TRBD1 (5 bases). V was clipped by 4 bases and J by 0 bases, with 9 bases between them. Germline-derived CDR1 and CDR2 are MGHRA and YSYEKL. The CDR3 runs 14 residues. In nucleotides, the CDR3 is TGCGCCAGCAGCCCGGGGCCTGTGAACACTGAAGCTTTCTTT. Encoded protein: CASSPGPVNTEAFF.

Many counts were recorded for this clonotype. V gene TRBV4-1 combines with J gene TRBJ2-7; D unresolved. Looked up from germline, CDR1 is MGHRA and CDR2 is YSYEKL. The CDR3 totals 13 residues. Trimming stripped 1 base from V and 0 bases from J, with 4 bases between. The chain's CDR3 is CASSQGHSYEQYF. The CDR3 region has the DNA TGCGCCAGCAGCCAAGGCCACTCCTACGAGCAGTACTTC.

This clonotype was seen more than once but under ten times. The chain is built from TRBV7-2 and TRBJ1-1; D not resolved. Germline assignment: CDR1 SGHTA and CDR2 FQGNSA. V was trimmed by 7 bases and J by 9 bases, leaving 21 bases between them. The CDR3 is made up of 14 amino acids. The CDR3: CASTRGAGSGKAFF. The CDR3 coding sequence is TGTGCCAGCACCCGGGGTGCGGGGAGCGGTAAAGCTTTCTTT.

The CDR3 nucleotides are TGCGCCAGCGGTAGCGGGGGCTCCTACGAGCAGTACTTC. This translates into CASGSGGSYEQYF. This chain joins TRBV5-1 and TRBJ2-7, with TRBD2 identical over 9 bases. Per the germline V gene, CDR1 is SGHRS and CDR2 is YFSETQ. The CDR3 runs to 13 residues. Germline trimming cut 7 bases from V and 0 bases from J; bases unmatched to any gene: 2.

Details on this clonotype: One base away lies a much larger clone, so this may be a sequencing read error. V is TRBV20-1 and J is TRBJ1-1; the D gene is possibly TRBD1 (5 bases). This CDR3 is built from 15 residues. V lost 1 base and J 3 bases, leaving 15 bases between the germline ends. Germline-derived CDR1 and CDR2 are DFQATT and SNEGSKA (reference sequence). CDR3 residues: CSARGYRGSDTEAFF. In nucleotides, the CDR3 is TGCAGTGCTAGAGGCTACCGGGGGTCTGACACTGAAGCTTTCTTT.

Only a few counts were recorded for this clonotype. The chain uses TRBV4-2 and TRBJ2-1, with D hard to call. There are 18 residues in the CDR3. The V gene's germline CDR1 is LGHNA and CDR2 YNFKEQ. V lost 4 bases and J lost 1, with 20 bases in between. The CDR3 DNA sequence: TGTGCCAGCAGCCCGGCACAATTGTGGGGTTTGTCCTACAATGAGCAGTTCTTC. Translated, it gives CASSPAQLWGLSYNEQFF.

This chain joins TRBV10-3 and TRBJ2-3; tentative D call: TRBD1 (5 bases). This CDR3 region has 13 residues. The V and J ends lost 0 bases and 4 bases respectively, with 5 bases between them. Germline V gives CDR1 ENHRY, CDR2 SYGVKD. The CDR3, as DNA: TGTGCCATCAGTGAGTCAGGGGCAGATACGCAGTATTTT. This gives the protein CAISESGADTQYF.

This clonotype was detected a few times. The chain carries TRBV29-1 and TRBJ1-1, with 11 bases that match TRBD1. CDR3 size: 14 residues. After removal of 7 bases from V and 1 base from J, the junction contained 5 bases not matched to a gene. Germline lookup yields CDR1 SQVTM and CDR2 ANQGSEA. This CDR3 reads CSAPGQGANTEAFF. As DNA, the CDR3 is TGCAGCGCTCCCGGACAGGGGGCGAACACTGAAGCTTTCTTT.

This clonotype occurred many times. The chain couples TRBV15 to TRBJ2-1; 9 bases are shared with TRBD1. The CDR3 loop spans 15 amino acids. The germline CDR1 and CDR2 sequences are LNHNV and YYDKDF (reference sequence). After removal of 4 bases from V and 5 bases from J, the junction contained 6 bases not matched to a gene. CDR3 amino acids: CATSTGTGPNNEQFF. In nucleotides, the CDR3 is TGTGCCACCAGCACCGGGACAGGGCCCAACAATGAGCAGTTCTTC.

The genes are TRBV20-1 and TRBJ1-4; the match to TRBD1 covers 11 bases. Germline CDR1 DFQATT, CDR2 SNEGSKA (reference sequence). CDR3 length equals 14 residues. V lost 3 bases to trimming and J lost 8 bases; unmatched junction nucleotides: 5. The CDR3: CSARRTGGLEKLFF. The CDR3 bases are TGCAGTGCTAGGCGGACAGGGGGCTTAGAAAAACTGTTTTTT.

The CDR3 reads CASDRGYTQYF. Here the CDR3 DNA reads TGTGCCAGCGACCGGGGCTACACGCAGTATTTT. The chain combines TRBV12-3 or TRBV12-4 with TRBJ2-3; D tentatively fits TRBD1 or TRBD2 (5 bases each). V lost 8 bases and J 9 bases, leaving 12 bases between the germline ends. The length of the CDR3 is 11 residues.

This clonotype showed up just once. In nucleotides, the CDR3 is TGTGCCAGCAGTTTGGTGGGTATGGTGTCCGAGCAGTACTTC. Its protein product is CASSLVGMVSEQYF. The chain is built from TRBV6-5 and TRBJ2-7; D is undetermined. V shed 4 bases and J shed 6 bases, with 16 bases lying between them. In germline, CDR1 is MNHEY, CDR2 SVGAGI. This CDR3 region has 14 residues.

The V call is TRBV14, the J call TRBJ2-1; no firm D call. The CDR3 is 15 residues long. In germline, CDR1 is SGHDN, CDR2 FVKESK. V was shortened by 10 bases and J by 9 bases, with 25 bases between the two germline ends. The CDR3 DNA reads as TGTGCCACCCGTCCCAGTGGAACCCGATGGGGTGAGCAGTTCTTC. This sequence encodes CATRPSGTRWGEQFF.

This clonotype was seen more than once but under ten times. This chain uses TRBV6-5 with TRBJ2-7; D might be TRBD1 (6 bases). The V gene's germline CDR1 is MNHEY and CDR2 SVGAGI. This CDR3 has 14 residues. V was pared by 5 bases and J by 2 bases, with 13 bases between. The CDR3 DNA reads TGTGCCAGCAGTAACACGACAGGAGCCTACGAGCAGTACTTC. This encodes CASSNTTGAYEQYF.

The rearrangement joins TRBV6-2 or TRBV6-3 to TRBJ1-5; D is ambiguous. Between the trimmed V and J ends, which lost 2 bases and 7 bases, there was a span of 6 bases. Germline loops: CDR1 MNHEY, CDR2 SVGEGT. The CDR3 has 12 residues. The CDR3: CASSYRRQPQHF. CDR3 bases: TGTGCCAGCAGTTACCGCCGCCAGCCCCAGCATTTT.

This clonotype was found a few times. Here the CDR3 reads CASREITGNTGELFF. Written as DNA, the CDR3 is TGCGCCAGCAGGGAAATAACAGGAAACACCGGGGAGCTGTTTTTT. This rearrangement joins TRBV4-1 to TRBJ2-2; TRBD1 is a possible D gene (5 bases). CDR3 length equals 15 residues. Germline V gives CDR1 MGHRA, CDR2 YSYEKL. Trimming stripped 6 bases from V and 2 bases from J, with 13 bases between.

This clonotype was seen a handful of times. The chain uses TRBV7-9 and TRBJ1-2; D unclear. The germline V and J ends were trimmed by 1 base and 2 bases, with 8 bases remaining between them. The CDR3 spans 14 residues. Germline V gene data show CDR1 as SEHNR and CDR2 as FQNEAQ (reference sequence). The CDR3 loop reads CASSLGSLNYGYTF. The CDR3 DNA reads TGTGCCAGCAGCTTAGGCAGCTTGAACTATGGCTACACCTTC.

The chain joins TRBV7-2 to TRBJ1-1; perhaps TRBD1 as D (5 bases). The CDR3 sequence is 17 residues long. Deletions cut 0 bases from V and 1 base from J, with 15 bases between. In germline, CDR1 is SGHTA, CDR2 FQGNSA. The CDR3 DNA reads TGTGCCAGCAGCTTAGCGCCCCAGGCAGGGCAGAACACTGAAGCTTTCTTT. Encoded protein: CASSLAPQAGQNTEAFF.

There are a few counts of this clonotype. The chain has TRBV20-1 and TRBJ2-7; maybe TRBD2 (7 bases). In germline, CDR1 is DFQATT, CDR2 SNEGSKA (reference sequence). This CDR3 comprises 14 residues. Trimming stripped 3 bases from V and 12 bases from J, with 24 bases between. CDR3 residues: CSARDPRGGPPWYF. The CDR3 DNA reads as TGCAGTGCTAGGGACCCTAGGGGGGGACCCCCGTGGTACTTC.

This clonotype was counted many times. V gene TRBV4-2 combines with J gene TRBJ2-1, with 7 bases aligning to TRBD2. This CDR3 comprises 16 residues. V was pared by 4 bases and J by 4 bases, with 10 bases of the junction left unmatched. Per germline, CDR1 LGHNA and CDR2 YNFKEQ. The CDR3 bases are TGTGCCAGCAGCCCTGTTTGGACTAGACGTTACAATGAGCAGTTCTTC. Encoded protein: CASSPVWTRRYNEQFF.